A single sample is the source of the 18 T cell receptor beta chains below, sequenced in a study of shared T cell receptors in the human thymus. Sequenced by immunoSEQ multiplex PCR; TCRdb stores in-frame clones only, minus some. This table holds some 720,000 clones, 70% to 90% found once. This sample also belongs to another study, concerning human thymus T cells.

Sample: thymocytes. The receptors shown here come from a boy under two years old with a congenital heart defect.

This chain uses TRBV28 with TRBJ2-7, with D possibly TRBD1 on 6 matching bases. Trimming removed 1 base at V and 0 bases at J, with 10 bases between. Germline-derived CDR1 and CDR2 are MDHEN and SYDVKM. This CDR3 spans 15 amino acids. This CDR3 reads CASSLSTGTSYEQYF. CDR3 nucleotides: TGTGCCAGCAGTTTATCGACAGGTACCTCCTACGAGCAGTACTTC.

Note on this clone: Other DNA sequences of this sample code for an identical CDR3. The chain links TRBV5-6 to TRBJ2-7; 9 positions match TRBD1. The trim removed 2 bases at V and 3 bases at J, leaving 6 bases unmatched. CDR3 length equals 15 residues. CDR1 is SGHDT and CDR2 is YYEEEE in the germline V gene. As DNA, the CDR3 is TGTGCCAGCAGCTTACAGGGGGCCCCCTTCTACGAGCAGTACTTC. Its translation: CASSLQGAPFYEQYF.

This rearrangement joins TRBV28 to TRBJ2-7; D may be TRBD2 (6 bases). Trimming took 6 bases from V and 6 from J, leaving 18 bases between them. The CDR3 is made up of 14 amino acids. Germline-derived CDR1 and CDR2 are MDHEN and SYDVKM. CDR3 sequence reads: CASSHGTSQGEQYF. CDR3 DNA: TGTGCCAGCAGCCATGGGACTTCCCAGGGCGAGCAGTACTTC.

The chain is built from TRBV12-5 and TRBJ1-1, with D possibly TRBD1 on 6 matching bases. The ends were cut back, 7 bases at V and 1 base at J, with 19 bases in the middle. This CDR3 comprises 16 residues. The germline CDR1 and CDR2 sequences are LGHNT and FRNRAP. CDR3 amino acids: CASARPAGAKNTEAFF. The CDR3 nucleotides read TGTGCTAGTGCCCGTCCTGCAGGGGCCAAGAACACTGAAGCTTTCTTT.

The genes are TRBV6-5 and TRBJ1-3; TRBD1 is a possible D gene (6 bases). The CDR3 consists of 13 residues. V lost 4 bases to trimming and J lost 16 bases, with 20 bases between them. Germline V lookup: CDR1 MNHEY, CDR2 SVGAGI. CDR3 DNA: TGTGCCAGCAGTTGCGACCGGGACACCTCTCTCTATTTT. Its translation is CASSCDRDTSLYF.

V is TRBV5-1 and J is TRBJ2-5, with 7 bases matching TRBD1. Trimming at V came to 5 bases and at J to 1 base, leaving 8 bases not matched to a gene. Germline-derived CDR1 and CDR2 are SGHRS and YFSETQ. The CDR3 has 15 amino acids. Written as DNA, the CDR3 is TGCGCCAGCAGACCGAGACAGGGAACCCAAGAGACCCAGTACTTC. As protein: CASRPRQGTQETQYF.

The DNA for the CDR3 is TGTGCCAGCAGTTCTACAGGGCAAACGAACACTGAAGCTTTCTTT. This gives the protein CASSSTGQTNTEAFF. The genes are TRBV28 and TRBJ1-1; TRBD1 might be the D (6 bases). Germline CDR1 is MDHEN and CDR2 is SYDVKM. Trimming took off 4 bases at V and 1 base at J, with 13 bases between the two ends. The CDR3 is 15 residues long.

The chain carries TRBV2 and TRBJ1-6, with 9 positions matching TRBD1. This CDR3 has 14 residues. Germline CDR1 reads SNHLY; CDR2 reads FYNNEI. Germline trimming cut 8 bases from V and 8 bases from J; bases unmatched to any gene: 7. DNA for the CDR3: TGTGCCAGCGATGGGACAGGGCAGGATTCACCCCTCCACTTT. Its protein product is CASDGTGQDSPLHF.

J is TRBJ2-1 and V is TRBV11-3; 9 nucleotides match TRBD2. V gave up 5 bases and J gave up 8 bases; unmatched junction bases: 19. CDR3 size: 18 residues. CDR1 SGHNT and CDR2 YENEEA come from the germline V gene. Here the CDR3 reads CASSPSVGGREGCYEQFF. CDR3 nucleotides: TGTGCCAGCAGCCCCTCGGTAGGGGGGCGGGAGGGCTGTTATGAGCAGTTCTTC.

The chain employs TRBV12-5 and TRBJ2-1; possibly TRBD1 for D (5 bases). V dropped 2 bases and J dropped 9 bases, with 11 bases sitting between them. Germline V gene data show CDR1 as LGHNT and CDR2 as FRNRAP. The CDR3 has 13 amino acids. CDR3: CASGLLGPGEQFF. In DNA form, the CDR3 reads TGTGCTAGTGGTTTGTTGGGGCCCGGTGAGCAGTTCTTC. Complete variable domain (other parts from reference TRBV12-5 and TRBJ2-1): DARVTQTPRHKVTEMGQEVTMRCQPILGHNTVFWYRQTMMQGLELLAYFRNRAPLDDSGMPKDRFSAEMPDATLATLKIQPSEPRDSAVYFCASGLLGPGEQFFGPGTRLTVL.

J is TRBJ2-5 and V is TRBV19, with 9 positions matching TRBD2. The CDR3 sequence is 17 residues long. V lost 5 bases, J lost 1 base, and 11 bases stayed unmatched. The germline V gene encodes CDR1 LNHDA and CDR2 SQIVND (reference sequence). The DNA of the CDR3 is TGTGCCAGTAGTCCCGGGGCTAGCGGGACCGGCCAAGAGACCCAGTACTTC. Translated, it gives CASSPGASGTGQETQYF.

The chain has TRBV11-2 and TRBJ2-5; 7 nucleotides agree with TRBD1. Trimming took 5 bases from V and 4 from J; bases not matched to a gene: 7. Per germline, CDR1 SGHAT and CDR2 FQNNGV. CDR3 length: 14 amino acids. For the CDR3, the DNA is TGTGCCAGCAGCCGGCCGACAGGGTCAGAGACCCAGTACTTC. Its protein product is CASSRPTGSETQYF.

The V gene is TRBV11-2, the J gene TRBJ2-3, with 9 bases fitting TRBD2. This CDR3 has 16 amino acids. V lost 5 bases, J lost 2 bases, and 8 bases stayed unmatched. Germline values: CDR1 SGHAT, CDR2 FQNNGV. As DNA, the CDR3 is TGTGCCAGCAGCGCGGGGGGGTACCGCGACACAGATACGCAGTATTTT. Residues: CASSAGGYRDTDTQYF.

This clone was detected only a few times. The rearrangement joins TRBV5-4 to TRBJ2-1; 7 bases are shared with TRBD2. The CDR3 spans 17 residues. Unmatched junction bases numbered 13, after V lost 3 bases and J lost 4 bases. Germline V gives CDR1 SGHNT, CDR2 YYREEE (reference sequence). The CDR3 coding sequence is TGTGCCAGCAGCTCGGCGACTAGCCCAACAAGTTACAATGAGCAGTTCTTC. Its translation: CASSSATSPTSYNEQFF.

The chain combines TRBV27 with TRBJ2-5, with 10 bases matching TRBD1. CDR1 and CDR2 from the germline V gene are MNHEY and SMNVEV (reference sequence). The CDR3 totals 15 residues. The V gene end was trimmed by 5 bases and the J gene end by 5 bases; junction bases not matched to a gene: 8. The CDR3 DNA reads TGTGCCAGCAGTCCCCGACAGGGGGCGGCGGAGACCCAGTACTTC. Translating gives CASSPRQGAAETQYF.

The CDR3, as DNA: TGTGCCAGCAGCCATGTAACGGGGAACTCATACTACGAGCAGTACTTC. The encoded protein is CASSHVTGNSYYEQYF. This chain joins TRBV11-2 and TRBJ2-7; tentative D call: TRBD2 (5 bases). Trimming took off 5 bases at V and 3 bases at J, with 20 bases between the two ends. This CDR3 contains 16 residues. In germline, CDR1 is SGHAT, CDR2 FQNNGV.

The chain has TRBV1 and TRBJ2-1; the table's D call of TRBD2 was not tested on the DNA. TRBV1 is annotated as a pseudogene. The length of the CDR3 is 18 residues. CDR3 sequence reads: CTSSQDRRLESSYNEQFF. CDR3 nucleotide sequence: TGCACCAGCAGCCAAGACCGCCGGCTAGAAAGCTCCTACAATGAGCAGTTCTTC.

The chain combines TRBV27 with TRBJ2-7, with 7 positions matching TRBD1. The V and J ends lost 6 bases and 0 bases, in that order; junction bases with no gene match: 5. This CDR3 is built from 14 residues. Looked up from germline, CDR1 is MNHEY and CDR2 is SMNVEV (reference sequence). The CDR3 here is CASRGQVSSYEQYF. The CDR3 DNA reads TGTGCCAGCAGAGGACAGGTCAGCTCCTACGAGCAGTACTTC.